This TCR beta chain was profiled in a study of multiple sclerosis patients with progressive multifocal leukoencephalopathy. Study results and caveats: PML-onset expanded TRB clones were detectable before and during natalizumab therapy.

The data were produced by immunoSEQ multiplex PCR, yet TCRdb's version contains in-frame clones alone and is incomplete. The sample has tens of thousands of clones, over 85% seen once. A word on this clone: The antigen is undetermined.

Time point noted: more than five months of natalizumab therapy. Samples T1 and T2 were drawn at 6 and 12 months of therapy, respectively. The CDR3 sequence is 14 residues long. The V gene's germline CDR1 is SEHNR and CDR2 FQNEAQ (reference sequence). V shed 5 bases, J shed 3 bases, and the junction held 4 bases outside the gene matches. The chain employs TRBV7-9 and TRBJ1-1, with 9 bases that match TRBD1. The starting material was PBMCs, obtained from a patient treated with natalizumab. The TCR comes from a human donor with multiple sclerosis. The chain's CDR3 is CASSRTGADTEAFF. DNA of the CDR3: TGTGCCAGCAGCCGGACAGGGGCGGACACTGAAGCTTTCTTT.